The 18 T cell receptor beta chains given below trace back to one sample, sequenced in a study of Ad26.COV2.S vaccination and SARS-CoV-2 variants. The table came from immunoSEQ multiplex PCR; TCRdb's copy has only in-frame clones and leaves some out. The sample comprises about 180,000 clones, around 88% of which are singletons, and over 4.5% rests with the top ten. Sequencing used peripheral blood, obtained after recovery from COVID-19. These receptors all come from a human donor who had recovered from COVID-19.

The chain couples TRBV5-6 to TRBJ1-1; 7 bases are shared with TRBD1. Germline V gene sequence: CDR1 SGHDT, CDR2 YYEEEE. The CDR3 length is 15 residues. The ends lost 4 bases at V and 11 bases at J; junction bases unmatched: 17. This CDR3 is CASSLAGQAVIRAFF. The CDR3 bases are TGTGCCAGCAGCCTAGCCGGACAGGCGGTAATAAGGGCTTTCTTT.

The J gene is TRBJ2-2, the V gene TRBV18, with D tentatively TRBD2 (5 bases). The CDR3 contains 14 residues. The germline V gene has CDR1 KGHSH and CDR2 LQKENI. The germline V and J ends were trimmed by 6 bases and 2 bases, with 10 bases remaining between them. For the CDR3, the DNA is TGTGCCAGCTCGAACCGGGAAAACACCGGGGAGCTGTTTTTT. Its protein is CASSNRENTGELFF.

This chain uses TRBV5-8 with TRBJ1-5; the D gene is possibly TRBD1 (6 bases). Germline V CDR1 and CDR2: SGHTS, YDEGEE. The CDR3 covers 16 residues. V was cut by 0 bases and J by 1 base, with 11 bases left in between. DNA for the CDR3: TGTGCCAGCAGCTTGGGGGCAGGGGTAAGCAATCAGCCCCAGCATTTT. Residues: CASSLGAGVSNQPQHF.

The chain combines TRBV30 with TRBJ1-4, with D possibly matching TRBD1 (5 bases). The V gene lost 4 bases and the J gene lost 2 bases, with 11 bases spanning the gap. Germline CDR1 is GTSNPN and CDR2 is SVGIG (reference sequence). The CDR3 sequence is 14 residues long. The CDR3 DNA follows: TGTGCCTGGAATTGGGGGGTCACTAATGAAAAACTGTTTTTT. It translates to CAWNWGVTNEKLFF.

The V and J genes are TRBV6-5 and TRBJ1-2; a weak D match, TRBD1 (5 bases). Trimming cost V 2 bases and J 2 bases, with 12 bases left between them. The CDR3 totals 15 residues. Germline V gene sequence: CDR1 MNHEY, CDR2 SVGAGI. The CDR3: CASSYGPQGNYGYTF. The DNA for the CDR3 is TGTGCCAGCAGTTACGGACCGCAGGGAAACTATGGCTACACCTTC.

J is TRBJ2-7 and V is TRBV4-2; D is unresolved. Looked up from germline, CDR1 is LGHNA and CDR2 is YNFKEQ. The CDR3 spans 14 residues. V lost 0 bases and J lost 3, with 9 bases in between. The CDR3 spells CASSQERLDYEQYF. The CDR3 coding sequence is TGTGCCAGCAGCCAAGAGAGACTTGACTACGAGCAGTACTTC.

The chain links TRBV3-1 (or the pseudogene TRBV3-2) to TRBJ2-1, with no clear D. The CDR3 loop spans 17 amino acids. Deletions cut 2 bases from V and 0 bases from J, with 14 bases between. Germline assignment: CDR1 LGHDT and CDR2 YNNKEL (reference sequence). DNA of the CDR3: TGTGCCAGCAGCCAATCAAGCGAGCAAGTCTCCTACAATGAGCAGTTCTTC. As protein: CASSQSSEQVSYNEQFF.

The chain carries TRBV28 and TRBJ1-1, with D possibly being TRBD1 (6 bases). V was clipped by 4 bases and J by 1 base, with 10 bases between them. This CDR3 is built from 14 residues. Germline CDR1 and CDR2: MDHEN and SYDVKM. As DNA, the CDR3 is TGTGCCAGCAGTTCTCCAGGGGAGAACACTGAAGCTTTCTTT. This translates into CASSSPGENTEAFF.

The DNA for the CDR3 is TGTGCCAGCAGGCCGGGGACCCTCTCTGGAAACACCATATATTTT. Translation: CASRPGTLSGNTIYF. The rearrangement joins TRBV2 to TRBJ1-3, with D maybe TRBD1 (5 bases). Trimming removed 6 bases from V and 0 bases from J, with 12 bases in between. The CDR3 has 15 residues. Looked up from germline, CDR1 is SNHLY and CDR2 is FYNNEI.

The genes are TRBV7-9 and TRBJ2-2; D uncertain. This CDR3 contains 11 residues. The V and J ends lost 2 bases and 7 bases respectively, with 2 bases between them. Germline V gene sequence: CDR1 SEHNR, CDR2 FQNEAQ (reference sequence). The CDR3 sequence is CASSLSGELFF. In nucleotides, the CDR3 is TGTGCCAGCAGCTTAAGCGGGGAGCTGTTTTTT.

The V and J genes are TRBV6-1 and TRBJ1-5; D is unresolved. Trimming took off 0 bases at V and 2 bases at J, with 8 bases between the two ends. The germline V gene encodes CDR1 MNHNS and CDR2 SASEGT. The CDR3 has 15 amino acids. The CDR3 sequence is CASSEADSGNQPQHF. CDR3 DNA sequence: TGTGCCAGCAGTGAAGCGGATAGCGGCAATCAGCCCCAGCATTTT.

V is TRBV5-8 and J is TRBJ2-4; 8 bases are shared with TRBD2. Looked up from germline, CDR1 is SGHTS and CDR2 is YDEGEE. The CDR3 has 14 residues. J was trimmed by 8 bases and V by 5 bases; bases with no gene match: 9. CDR3 loop: CASSITGGQDIQYF. The CDR3 nucleotides are TGTGCCAGCAGTATTACGGGGGGGCAGGACATTCAGTACTTC. The variable domain in full, with the rest retrieved from reference TRBV5-8 and TRBJ2-4, is EAGVTQSPTHLIKTRGQQATLRCSPISGHTSVYWYQQALGLGLQFLLWYDEGEERNRGNFPPRFSGRQFPNYSSELNVNALELEDSALYLCASSITGGQDIQYFGAGTRLSVL.

CDR3 sequence: CASSVGQLSNNEQFF. The DNA for the CDR3 is TGCGCCAGCAGCGTCGGACAGCTCTCAAACAATGAGCAGTTCTTC. The chain joins TRBV5-1 to TRBJ2-1, with a tentative D call TRBD1 (6 bases). The CDR3 has 15 amino acids. The V gene's germline CDR1 is SGHRS and CDR2 YFSETQ. Trimming took off 4 bases at V and 5 bases at J, with 16 bases between the two ends.

Only one count was recorded for this clone. The chain employs TRBV7-8 and TRBJ1-1, with no clear D. The V gene lost 0 bases and the J gene lost 0 bases, with 5 bases spanning the gap. The CDR3 is 14 amino acids. Germline loops: CDR1 SGHVS, CDR2 FQNEAQ. The CDR3 DNA sequence: TGTGCCAGCAGCTTAGCAGGGTTGAACACTGAAGCTTTCTTT. As protein: CASSLAGLNTEAFF. The variable domain in full, with the rest retrieved from reference TRBV7-8 and TRBJ1-1, is GAGVSQSPRYKVAKRGQDVALRCDPISGHVSLFWYQQALGQGPEFLTYFQNEAQLDKSGLPSDRFFAERPEGSVSTLKIQRTQQEDSAVYLCASSLAGLNTEAFFGQGTRLTVV.

J is TRBJ1-6 and V is TRBV2, with unresolved D. From germline, CDR1 is SNHLY and CDR2 FYNNEI. V lost 1 base, J lost 8 bases, and 6 bases lay in between. This CDR3 has 13 amino acids. The CDR3 here is CASSEGTYSPLHF. The CDR3 region has the DNA TGTGCCAGCAGTGAAGGGACCTATTCACCCCTCCACTTT.

This chain connects TRBV7-7 to TRBJ2-3; 10 bases map to TRBD2. Germline lookup yields CDR1 SSHAT and CDR2 FNYEAQ (reference sequence). CDR3 length: 16 amino acids. Trimming took 5 bases from V and 4 from J; bases not matched to a gene: 9. The CDR3 sequence is CASSPLAGEAADTQYF. CDR3 sequence (DNA): TGTGCCAGCAGCCCTCTAGCGGGAGAGGCCGCAGATACGCAGTATTTT.

Remarks on this clone: A junction end diverges from the germline sequence, so it may reflect a read error. Other DNA sequences in the same sample also yield this CDR3. The chain combines TRBV7-2 with TRBJ1-1, with 9 bases lining up with TRBD1. The length of the CDR3 is 14 residues. Germline loops: CDR1 SGHTA, CDR2 FQGNSA. The CDR3 region has the DNA TGTGCCAGTAGCTTAGCGGGGACAGGGCGGCAAGCTTTCTTT. It encodes CASSLAGTGRQAFF.

V usage is TRBV18 and J usage is TRBJ1-1; D gene unclear. The V gene lost 0 bases and the J gene lost 5 bases, with 4 bases spanning the gap. Germline-derived CDR1 and CDR2 are KGHSH and LQKENI. This CDR3 contains 12 residues. The CDR3 here is CASSPPGTEAFF. The CDR3 DNA is TGTGCCAGCTCACCACCTGGGACTGAAGCTTTCTTT.